This T cell receptor (beta chain) was documented in a study of cytomegalovirus exposure and HLA in healthy donors. The CDR3 runs to 19 residues. Trimming removed 5 bases from V and 3 bases from J, with 29 bases in between. From germline, CDR1 is SGHTA and CDR2 FQGNSA. Turning to this clone: Its antigen remains unidentified.

The PCR employed 60 Vbeta primers together with 13 Jbeta primers. Assay: immunoSEQ multiplex PCR; the TCRdb copy retains only in-frame clones and omits some. Of about 250,000 clones listed, roughly two thirds are singletons. Study-level results: In vitro assays verified that a few CMV-associated chains recognized CMV antigens specifically. In a later analysis, CMV-associated beta chains were mostly HLA-associated, it appeared.

The material sequenced was PBMCs. This TCR was sampled from a female donor in good health and CMV-seronegative. The chain carries TRBV7-2 and TRBJ2-7; tentative D call: TRBD2 (5 bases). The CDR3 here is CASSPTHLSVLTAIYEQYF. CDR3 sequence (DNA): TGTGCCAGCAGCCCGACTCACCTTAGCGTGCTTACGGCGATCTACGAGCAGTACTTC.